This T cell receptor (beta chain) was identified in a study of cytomegalovirus exposure and HLA in healthy donors. The study, taken as a whole, reports: By a later analysis, the bulk of CMV-associated TCR beta chains appeared HLA-restricted. The study put 150 to 200 TCR beta chains on its list as cytomegalovirus-associated. Confirmation in vitro established that a few CMV-associated chains were specific for CMV antigens. In a later analysis, V- and J-gene trimming of beta chains associated with a DCLRE1C missense variant, replicated independently.

In regard to this clone: Antigen specificity is unknown. The same CDR3 is also encoded by other DNA sequences in this sample.

The CDR3 is 13 residues long. With 2 bases removed from V and 4 bases from J, the gap between germline ends came to 5 bases. CDR1 and CDR2 (germline): MNHNY, SVGAGI (reference sequence). It was with 60 Vbeta and 13 Jbeta primers that the PCR ran. Some clones are missing from TCRdb's copy, which holds only in-frame ones; the method was immunoSEQ multiplex PCR. The sample lists around 210,000 clones, around 83% occurring once. The origin of this receptor is a girl aged 2-9 years in good health and CMV-seronegative. Material for sequencing was PBMCs. The chain employs TRBV6-6 and TRBJ2-2; maybe TRBD2 (5 bases). The CDR3 nucleotides read TGTGCCAGCAGTTACGGGAGCACCGGGGAGCTGTTTTTT. Translated: CASSYGSTGELFF.